What follows are 3 T cell receptor beta chains derived from one specimen sequenced in a study of technical replicates of blood from several donors (dated by TCRdb to about 2017). The library was generated by the immunoSEQ multiplex PCR assay. Held by TCRdb, this immuneACCESS table contains in-frame sequences only and omits some clones. Under half of the omission traces to an unresolved V gene where checked; the cause of the rest is unknown. The sample contains about 85,000 clones, roughly 94% of them found a single time. The ten largest clones add up to over 0.2% of the sample. Sequencing input: T cells isolated from PBMCs. All receptors come from a human donor in good health.

The chain has TRBV29-1 and TRBJ1-2; D ambiguous. From germline, CDR1 is SQVTM and CDR2 ANQGSEA. The CDR3 covers 12 residues. Trimming cost V 3 bases and J 3 bases, with 8 bases left between them. CDR3: CSVDRFDYGYTF. As DNA, the CDR3 is TGCAGCGTTGACAGGTTCGACTATGGCTACACCTTC.

The chain carries TRBV2 and TRBJ1-2; a weak D match, TRBD1 (5 bases). The germline V gene encodes CDR1 SNHLY and CDR2 FYNNEI. CDR3 size: 14 residues. The germline V and J ends were trimmed by 2 bases and 9 bases, with 16 bases remaining between them. CDR3 loop: CASSEMRGGESYTF. In DNA form, the CDR3 reads TGTGCCAGCAGTGAAATGCGGGGGGGAGAAAGCTACACCTTC.

This clone occurred once. CDR3 DNA sequence: TGTGCCAGCAGCGTAGGGACAGAAGCCTACGAGCAGTACTTC. Its protein product is CASSVGTEAYEQYF. The chain carries TRBV9 and TRBJ2-7; D possibly corresponds to TRBD1 (6 bases). The CDR3 has 14 residues. The germline gives CDR1 SGDLS, CDR2 YYNGEE. Trimming shortened V by 0 bases and J by 2 bases, and 9 bases separated the two germline ends.